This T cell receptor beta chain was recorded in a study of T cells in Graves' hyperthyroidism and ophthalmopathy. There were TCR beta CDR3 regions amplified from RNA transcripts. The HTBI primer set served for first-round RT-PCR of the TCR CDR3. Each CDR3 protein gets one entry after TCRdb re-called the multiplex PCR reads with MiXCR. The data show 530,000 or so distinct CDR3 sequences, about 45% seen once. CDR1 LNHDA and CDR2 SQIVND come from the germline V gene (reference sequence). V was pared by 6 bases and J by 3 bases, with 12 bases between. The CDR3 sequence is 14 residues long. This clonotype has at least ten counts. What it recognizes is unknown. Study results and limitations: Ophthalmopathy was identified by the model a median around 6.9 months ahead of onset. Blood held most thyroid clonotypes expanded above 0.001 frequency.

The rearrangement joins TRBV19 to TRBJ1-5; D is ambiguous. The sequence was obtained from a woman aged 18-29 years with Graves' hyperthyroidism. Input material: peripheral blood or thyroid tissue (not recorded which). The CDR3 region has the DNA TGTGCCAGTAGGCCCGAGTGGGTCAATCAGCCCCAGCATTTT. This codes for CASRPEWVNQPQHF.